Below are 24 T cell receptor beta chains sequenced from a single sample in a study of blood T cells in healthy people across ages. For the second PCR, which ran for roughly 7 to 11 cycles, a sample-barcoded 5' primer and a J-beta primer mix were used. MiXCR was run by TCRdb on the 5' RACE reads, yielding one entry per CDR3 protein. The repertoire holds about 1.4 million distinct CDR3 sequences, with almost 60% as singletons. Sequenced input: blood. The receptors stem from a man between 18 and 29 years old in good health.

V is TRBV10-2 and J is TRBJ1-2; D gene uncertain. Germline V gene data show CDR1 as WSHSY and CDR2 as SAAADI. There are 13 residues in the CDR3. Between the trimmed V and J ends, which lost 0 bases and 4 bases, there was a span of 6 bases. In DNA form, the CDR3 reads TGCGCCAGCAGTGAGTCGCTCAGCTATGGCTACACCTTC. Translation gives CASSESLSYGYTF.

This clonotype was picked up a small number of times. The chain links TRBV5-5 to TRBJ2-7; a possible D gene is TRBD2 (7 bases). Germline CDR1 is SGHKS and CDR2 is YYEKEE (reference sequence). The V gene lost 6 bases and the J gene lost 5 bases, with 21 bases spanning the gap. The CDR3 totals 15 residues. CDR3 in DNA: TGTGCCAGCACCCGAGCGGGGACACTGACAGACGAGCAGTACTTC. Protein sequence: CASTRAGTLTDEQYF. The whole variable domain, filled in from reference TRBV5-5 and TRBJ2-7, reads DAGVTQSPTHLIKTRGQQVTLRCSPISGHKSVSWYQQVLGQGPQFIFQYYEKEERGRGNFPDRFSARQFPNYSSELNVNALLLGDSALYLCASTRAGTLTDEQYFGPGTRLTVT.

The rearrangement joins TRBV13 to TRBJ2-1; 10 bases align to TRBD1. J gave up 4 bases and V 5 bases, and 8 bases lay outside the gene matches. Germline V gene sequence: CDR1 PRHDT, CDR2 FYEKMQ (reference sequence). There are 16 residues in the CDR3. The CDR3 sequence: CASSPTGQGPYNEQFF. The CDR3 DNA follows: TGTGCCAGCAGCCCGACGGGACAGGGGCCTTACAATGAGCAGTTCTTC.

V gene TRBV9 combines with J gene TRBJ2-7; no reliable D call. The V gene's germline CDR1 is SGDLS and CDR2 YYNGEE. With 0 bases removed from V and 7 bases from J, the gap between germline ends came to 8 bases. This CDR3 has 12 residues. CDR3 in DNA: TGTGCCAGCAGCGTAGATAACAATGAGCAGTACTTC. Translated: CASSVDNNEQYF.

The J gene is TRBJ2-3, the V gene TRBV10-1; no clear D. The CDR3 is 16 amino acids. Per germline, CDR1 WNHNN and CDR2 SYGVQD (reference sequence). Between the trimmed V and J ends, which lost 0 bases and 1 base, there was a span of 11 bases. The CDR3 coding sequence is TGCGCCAGCAGTGAGTCTTTAGAAAGGGGCACAGATACGCAGTATTTT. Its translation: CASSESLERGTDTQYF.

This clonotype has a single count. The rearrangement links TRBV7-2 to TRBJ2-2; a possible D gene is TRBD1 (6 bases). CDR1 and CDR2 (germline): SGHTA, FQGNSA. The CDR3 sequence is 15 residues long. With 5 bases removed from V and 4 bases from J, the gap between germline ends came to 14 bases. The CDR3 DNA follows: TGTGCCAGCAGCGGAAATACAGGGTCCACCGGGGAGCTGTTTTTT. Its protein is CASSGNTGSTGELFF.

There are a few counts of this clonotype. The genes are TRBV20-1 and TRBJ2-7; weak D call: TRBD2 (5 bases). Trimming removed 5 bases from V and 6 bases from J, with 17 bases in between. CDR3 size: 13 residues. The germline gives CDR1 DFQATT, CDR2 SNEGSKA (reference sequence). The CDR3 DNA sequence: TGCAGTGCTGCGAGGCGGAATGAGGGCGAGCAGTACTTC. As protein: CSAARRNEGEQYF.

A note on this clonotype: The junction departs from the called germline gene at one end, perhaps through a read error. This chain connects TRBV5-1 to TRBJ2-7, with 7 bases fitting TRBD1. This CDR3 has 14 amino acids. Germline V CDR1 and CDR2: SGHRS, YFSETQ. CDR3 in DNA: TGCACCAGCAGTGATGGCAGGGGGATCCACGAGCAGTACTTC. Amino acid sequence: CTSSDGRGIHEQYF. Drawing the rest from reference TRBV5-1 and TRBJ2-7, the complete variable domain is KAGVTQTPRYLIKTRGQQVTLSCSPISGHRSVSWYQQTPGQGLQFLFEYFSETQRNKGNFPGRFSGRQFSNSRSEMNVSTLELGDSALYLCTSSDGRGIHEQYFGPGTRLTVT.

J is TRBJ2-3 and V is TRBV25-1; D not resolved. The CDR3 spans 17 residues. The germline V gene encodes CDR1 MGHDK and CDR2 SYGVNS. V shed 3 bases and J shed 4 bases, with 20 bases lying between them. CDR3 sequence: CASSDTPRSLYADTQYF. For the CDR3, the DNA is TGTGCCAGCAGTGACACCCCGCGGAGCCTCTACGCAGATACGCAGTATTTT.

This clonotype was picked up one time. CDR3 bases: TGTGCCAGTAGTATTGAGTACAATGAGCAGTTCTTC. Translation gives CASSIEYNEQFF. The chain is built from TRBV19 and TRBJ2-1; D is uncertain. Trimming stripped 3 bases from V and 4 bases from J, with 4 bases between. Looked up from germline, CDR1 is LNHDA and CDR2 is SQIVND (reference sequence). The CDR3 loop spans 12 amino acids. Filled out from reference TRBV19 and TRBJ2-1, the complete variable domain reads DGGITQSPKYLFRKEGQNVTLSCEQNLNHDAMYWYRQDPGQGLRLIYYSQIVNDFQKGDIAEGYSVSREKKESFPLTVTSAQKNPTAFYLCASSIEYNEQFFGPGTRLTVL.

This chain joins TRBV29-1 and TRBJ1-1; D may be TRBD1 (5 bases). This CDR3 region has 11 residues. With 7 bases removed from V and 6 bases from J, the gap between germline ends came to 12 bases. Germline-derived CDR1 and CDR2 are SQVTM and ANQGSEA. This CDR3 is CSASRGAEAFF. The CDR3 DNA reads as TGCAGCGCGTCCCGGGGGGCTGAAGCTTTCTTT.

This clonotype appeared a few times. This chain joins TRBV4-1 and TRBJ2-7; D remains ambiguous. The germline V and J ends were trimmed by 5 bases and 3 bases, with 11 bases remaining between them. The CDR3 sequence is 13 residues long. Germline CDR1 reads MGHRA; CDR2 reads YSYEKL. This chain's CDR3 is CASSRATDYEQYF. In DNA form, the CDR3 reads TGCGCCAGCAGCAGGGCGACGGACTACGAGCAGTACTTC.

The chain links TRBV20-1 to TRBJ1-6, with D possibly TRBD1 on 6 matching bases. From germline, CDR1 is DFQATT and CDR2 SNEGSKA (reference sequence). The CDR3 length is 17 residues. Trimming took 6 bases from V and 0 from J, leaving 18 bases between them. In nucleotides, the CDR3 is TGCAGTGCAAACCTCGGGACACCTAGCTCCTATAATTCACCCCTCCACTTT. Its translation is CSANLGTPSSYNSPLHF.

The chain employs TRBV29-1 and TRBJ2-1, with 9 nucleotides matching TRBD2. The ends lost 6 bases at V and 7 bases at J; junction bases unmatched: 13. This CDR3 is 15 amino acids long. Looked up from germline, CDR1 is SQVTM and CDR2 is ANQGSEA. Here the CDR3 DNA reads TGCAGCGTAGAGGTAGCGGGAGAGGTACAAAATGAGCAGTTCTTC. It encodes CSVEVAGEVQNEQFF.

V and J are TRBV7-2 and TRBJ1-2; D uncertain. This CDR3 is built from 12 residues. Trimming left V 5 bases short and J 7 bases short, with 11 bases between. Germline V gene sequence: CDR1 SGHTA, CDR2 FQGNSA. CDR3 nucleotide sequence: TGTGCCAGCAGCCTCGAAATCGGTGGCTACACCTTC. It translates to CASSLEIGGYTF.

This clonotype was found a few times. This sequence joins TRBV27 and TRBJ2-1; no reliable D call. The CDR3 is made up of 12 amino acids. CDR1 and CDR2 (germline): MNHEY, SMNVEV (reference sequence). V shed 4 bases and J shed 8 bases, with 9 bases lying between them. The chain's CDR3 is CASSSRWDEQFF. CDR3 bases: TGTGCCAGCAGTTCGCGGTGGGATGAGCAGTTCTTC.

The CDR3 region has the DNA TGTGCCAGCACCTCGGGGGGGAACTCACCCCTCCACTTT. Protein product: CASTSGGNSPLHF. This chain links TRBV7-6 with TRBJ1-6; D may be TRBD1 (5 bases). V shed 7 bases and J shed 10 bases, with 14 bases lying between them. Germline CDR1 and CDR2: SGHVS and FNYEAQ. CDR3 length: 13 residues.

In DNA, the CDR3 is TGCAGCGTTGTCCGGGGGGTAAGAGAGACCCAGTACTTC. Amino acid sequence: CSVVRGVRETQYF. The chain combines TRBV29-1 with TRBJ2-5; 7 nucleotides match TRBD2. The V segment lost 4 bases and the J segment 4 bases; nucleotides outside the gene matches: 6. The length of the CDR3 is 13 residues. CDR1 SQVTM and CDR2 ANQGSEA come from the germline V gene.

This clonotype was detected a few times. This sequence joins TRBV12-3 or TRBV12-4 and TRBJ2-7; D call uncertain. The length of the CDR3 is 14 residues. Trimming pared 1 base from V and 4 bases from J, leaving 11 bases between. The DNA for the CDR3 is TGTGCCAGCAGTTTAGGGAGATTCGGATACGAGCAGTACTTC. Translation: CASSLGRFGYEQYF.

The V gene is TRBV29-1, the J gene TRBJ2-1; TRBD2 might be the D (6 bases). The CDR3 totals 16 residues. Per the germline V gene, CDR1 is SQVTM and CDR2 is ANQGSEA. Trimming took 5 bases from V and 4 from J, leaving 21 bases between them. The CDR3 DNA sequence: TGCAGCGTTAACGGCGGGGTACTGCGGGATTACAATGAGCAGTTCTTC. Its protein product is CSVNGGVLRDYNEQFF.

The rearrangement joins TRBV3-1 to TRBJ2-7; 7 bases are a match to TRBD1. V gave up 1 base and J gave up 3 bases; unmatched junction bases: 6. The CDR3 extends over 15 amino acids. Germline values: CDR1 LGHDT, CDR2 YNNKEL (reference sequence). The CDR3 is CASSQGIRQGYEQYF. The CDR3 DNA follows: TGTGCCAGCAGCCAAGGCATCCGACAGGGCTACGAGCAGTACTTC.

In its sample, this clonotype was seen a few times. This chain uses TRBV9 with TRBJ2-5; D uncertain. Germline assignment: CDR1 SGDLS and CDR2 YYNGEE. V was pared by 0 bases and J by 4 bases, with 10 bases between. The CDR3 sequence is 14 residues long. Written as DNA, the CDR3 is TGTGCCAGCAGCGTAGTTACCGGCGGAGAGACCCAGTACTTC. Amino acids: CASSVVTGGETQYF.

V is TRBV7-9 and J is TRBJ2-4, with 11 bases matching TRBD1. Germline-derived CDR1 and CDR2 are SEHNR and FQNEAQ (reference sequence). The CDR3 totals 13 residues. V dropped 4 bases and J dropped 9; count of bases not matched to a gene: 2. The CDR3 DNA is TGTGCCAGCAGCTGGACAGGGGGCCCCATTCAGTACTTC. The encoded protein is CASSWTGGPIQYF.

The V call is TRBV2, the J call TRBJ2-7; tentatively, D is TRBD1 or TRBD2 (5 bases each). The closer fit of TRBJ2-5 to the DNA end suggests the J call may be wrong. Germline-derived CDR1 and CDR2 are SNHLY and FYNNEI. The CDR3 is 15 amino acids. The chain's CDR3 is CASSETAKRSETQYF. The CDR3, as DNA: TGTGCCAGCAGTGAGACAGCTAAGCGGTCAGAGACCCAGTACTTC.